A selection of T cell receptor beta chains follows, all from one sample in a study of early T cells in non-severe SARS-CoV-2 infection. TCRdb analysed the 5' RACE reads with MiXCR anew, one entry per CDR3 protein. This sample has about 44,000 distinct CDR3 sequences, with less than 30% found just once. Source: whole blood, taken at baseline. All receptors come from an adult who was a healthcare worker with PCR-confirmed SARS-CoV-2 infection or an uninfected control (not recorded which). CDR3s include the opening cysteine and the closing phenylalanine or tryptophan. The order of the fields is J gene, V gene, clone size, CDR3 protein. Not all rows give a size; the values are once, few, many and, for expanded clones, a class.

j_gene: TRBJ1-5
v_gene: TRBV12-3/TRBV12-4
abundance: few
CDR3aa: CASSFVTGDLSNQPQHF

j_gene: TRBJ2-3
v_gene: TRBV7-2
abundance: -
CDR3aa: CATQAGLADTQYF

j_gene: TRBJ2-2
v_gene: TRBV10-3
abundance: -
CDR3aa: CAISETGNTGELFF

j_gene: TRBJ1-1
v_gene: TRBV20-1
abundance: -
CDR3aa: CSARPAGTGNTEAFF

j_gene: TRBJ1-6
v_gene: TRBV5-3
abundance: -
CDR3aa: CARSFQRLHF

j_gene: TRBJ1-5
v_gene: TRBV20-1
abundance: -
CDR3aa: CSASTGREQPQHF

j_gene: TRBJ2-3
v_gene: TRBV6-2/TRBV6-3
abundance: few
CDR3aa: CASSHRDRQNTQYF

j_gene: TRBJ1-1
v_gene: TRBV18
abundance: few
CDR3aa: CASSPLDRGGVNTEAFF

j_gene: TRBJ2-7
v_gene: TRBV27
abundance: -
CDR3aa: CASSSPGLSYEQYF

j_gene: TRBJ1-1
v_gene: TRBV11-3
abundance: -
CDR3aa: CASSLEGRSEAFF

j_gene: TRBJ2-3
v_gene: TRBV5-1
abundance: -
CDR3aa: CASSFAGRGGDTQYF

j_gene: TRBJ2-3
v_gene: TRBV7-2
abundance: few
CDR3aa: CASSFSGGPTDTQYF

j_gene: TRBJ2-5
v_gene: TRBV11-2
abundance: -
CDR3aa: CASSLDTGWGETQYF

j_gene: TRBJ2-3
v_gene: TRBV27
abundance: -
CDR3aa: CASSLRGGSYTQYF

j_gene: TRBJ1-6
v_gene: TRBV6-2/TRBV6-3
abundance: -
CDR3aa: CASSRQGNYNSPLHF

j_gene: TRBJ2-2
v_gene: TRBV6-2/TRBV6-3
abundance: -
CDR3aa: CAIAGTANTGELFF

j_gene: TRBJ2-3
v_gene: TRBV7-2
abundance: few
CDR3aa: CASSPMESTDTQYF

j_gene: TRBJ2-2
v_gene: TRBV30
abundance: -
CDR3aa: CAWRQGTGELFF

j_gene: TRBJ2-5
v_gene: TRBV6-5
abundance: few
CDR3aa: CASRSAGAPGETQYF

j_gene: TRBJ1-4
v_gene: TRBV7-9
abundance: few
CDR3aa: CASSLGPIPRGLEKLFF

j_gene: TRBJ2-3
v_gene: TRBV6-2/TRBV6-3
abundance: -
CDR3aa: CASSYQGADTQYF

j_gene: TRBJ2-2
v_gene: TRBV6-5
abundance: -
CDR3aa: CASSARPFPNTGELFF

j_gene: TRBJ2-3
v_gene: TRBV7-3
abundance: -
CDR3aa: CASSLVPADTQYF

j_gene: TRBJ2-1
v_gene: TRBV4-1
abundance: medium-sized
CDR3aa: CASSQVGGSSYNEQFF

j_gene: TRBJ2-3
v_gene: TRBV20-1
abundance: -
CDR3aa: CSARVAHSTDTQYF

j_gene: TRBJ1-4
v_gene: TRBV10-3
abundance: -
CDR3aa: CAISEKDGNEKLFF

j_gene: TRBJ2-7
v_gene: TRBV6-6
abundance: -
CDR3aa: CASSYRGDFYEQYF

j_gene: TRBJ2-7
v_gene: TRBV27
abundance: -
CDR3aa: CASSWGQSSSYEQYF

j_gene: TRBJ1-1
v_gene: TRBV4-3
abundance: -
CDR3aa: CASSQDVVNTEAFF

j_gene: TRBJ2-7
v_gene: TRBV19
abundance: few
CDR3aa: CASGTGIFYEQYF

j_gene: TRBJ1-4
v_gene: TRBV5-1
abundance: few
CDR3aa: CASSNGQEGSEKLFF

j_gene: TRBJ2-7
v_gene: TRBV7-9
abundance: few
CDR3aa: CASSRQGFPYEQYF

j_gene: TRBJ2-3
v_gene: TRBV7-9
abundance: once
CDR3aa: CASSPSSGTDTQYF

j_gene: TRBJ1-1
v_gene: TRBV5-6
abundance: -
CDR3aa: CASSSSGQGKRDTEAFF

j_gene: TRBJ2-2
v_gene: TRBV6-5
abundance: -
CDR3aa: CASSKLAGGTANTGELFF

j_gene: TRBJ2-7
v_gene: TRBV20-1
abundance: -
CDR3aa: CSARPLDGDYEQYF

j_gene: TRBJ2-7
v_gene: TRBV29-1
abundance: few
CDR3aa: CSVGGTYEQYF

j_gene: TRBJ2-7
v_gene: TRBV12-3/TRBV12-4
abundance: -
CDR3aa: CASSSGGPSYEQYF

j_gene: TRBJ1-6
v_gene: TRBV5-1
abundance: -
CDR3aa: CASSLRTGDNSPLHF

j_gene: TRBJ2-7
v_gene: TRBV29-1
abundance: -
CDR3aa: CSVVAGSYEQYF

j_gene: TRBJ2-5
v_gene: TRBV3-1
abundance: -
CDR3aa: CASSQDTRWRGRQETQYF

j_gene: TRBJ2-7
v_gene: TRBV29-1
abundance: -
CDR3aa: CSVDSGNRYEQYF

j_gene: TRBJ2-7
v_gene: TRBV27
abundance: -
CDR3aa: CASSTGGEQYF

j_gene: TRBJ2-2
v_gene: TRBV5-1
abundance: -
CDR3aa: CASSIGGELFF

j_gene: TRBJ1-1
v_gene: TRBV3-1
abundance: few
CDR3aa: CASSQFWGPEAFF

j_gene: TRBJ2-5
v_gene: TRBV3-1
abundance: -
CDR3aa: CASSQEGLAGAETQYF

j_gene: TRBJ2-2
v_gene: TRBV6-1
abundance: -
CDR3aa: CASSVDRVGTGELFF

j_gene: TRBJ1-5
v_gene: TRBV20-1
abundance: few
CDR3aa: CSAGQSRNQPQHF

j_gene: TRBJ2-1
v_gene: TRBV10-1
abundance: -
CDR3aa: CASSRRGGVDEQFF

j_gene: TRBJ1-2
v_gene: TRBV30
abundance: many
CDR3aa: CAWSILQHHTF

j_gene: TRBJ2-5
v_gene: TRBV5-1
abundance: -
CDR3aa: CASRPGLAGTQETQYF

j_gene: TRBJ1-5
v_gene: TRBV12-5
abundance: few
CDR3aa: CASGLSGGTLQPQHF

j_gene: TRBJ1-1
v_gene: TRBV6-6
abundance: -
CDR3aa: CASSYQGPDAFF

j_gene: TRBJ1-1
v_gene: TRBV7-9
abundance: -
CDR3aa: CASSLVRQGAEAFF

j_gene: TRBJ2-3
v_gene: TRBV20-1
abundance: -
CDR3aa: CSAAGGLGPDTQYF

j_gene: TRBJ2-5
v_gene: TRBV5-4
abundance: few
CDR3aa: CASSLEGGRETQYF

j_gene: TRBJ1-2
v_gene: TRBV10-3
abundance: -
CDR3aa: CAISATGLDGYTF

j_gene: TRBJ1-1
v_gene: TRBV11-2
abundance: -
CDR3aa: CASIPGHTEAFF

j_gene: TRBJ1-1
v_gene: TRBV6-5
abundance: many
CDR3aa: CASSQERDEAFF